This TCR beta chain derives from a study of blood T cells in healthy people across ages. Then a second PCR, running roughly 7 to 11 cycles, was carried out with a sample-barcoded 5' primer and a J-beta primer mix. Template switching added a 12-random-nucleotide identifier to every cDNA molecule. Every sample produced at least 2.5 million CDR3-containing paired-end reads. In TCRdb, the 5' RACE reads were re-called with MiXCR into one record per CDR3 protein. The data hold about 1 million distinct CDR3 sequences, with more than 40% observed a single time. CDR3 size: 16 residues. Germline V lookup: CDR1 SEHNR, CDR2 FQNEAQ (reference sequence).

Source material: blood. This sequence was found in a woman aged 60-70 years in good health. This chain connects TRBV7-9 to TRBJ2-1; TRBD1 is a possible D gene (5 bases). The J call is doubtful: the DNA matches TRBJ2-7 better. The CDR3 DNA reads as TGTGCCAGCAGCTCTGTCAAGGCAGGGCATTACAATGAGCAGTACTTC. Encoded protein: CASSSVKAGHYNEQYF.